This T cell receptor (beta chain) was sequenced for a study of molecular identifiers for immune sequencing clone quantification. TCRdb redid the calling of the PCR reads with MiXCR, one entry per CDR3 protein. The sample contains about 640,000 distinct CDR3 sequences, 15% to 20% of which appear only once. The germline gives CDR1 MGHDK, CDR2 SYGVNS. CDR3 length: 14 residues. Trimming removed 2 bases at V and 4 bases at J, with 9 bases between. Study conclusions and caveats: Among effectors, clones above 20 RNA copies held over 97% of molecules; among naive cells, under 1%. Spiked Jurkat TCR RNA equal to one cell could reportedly be picked out among some 1 million naive cells.

CD8+CD4-CCR7+CD45RA+ sorting gave the naive CD8 T cells. Concerning this clonotype: Its matching antigen is unknown.

Input material: naive CD8+ T cells from blood, with Jurkat cell RNA spiked in. Subset here: FACS-sorted CD8+CD4-CCR7+CD45RA+ naive T cells. This chain joins TRBV25-1 and TRBJ2-1; D is undetermined. The receptor was isolated from a human donor in good health. Some libraries in this study had Jurkat cell RNA spiked in. The DNA of the CDR3 is TGTGCCAGCAGTGAAGTAGGCAGTTACAATGAGCAGTTCTTC. Protein product: CASSEVGSYNEQFF.